This TCR beta chain was captured in a study of shared clonotypes between healthy human individuals (dated by TCRdb to 2018 to 2021). Broadly, across the study: The cohort included a few men and two women between 18 and 49 years of age. Libraries were prepared and TCR repertoires were sequenced by different laboratories using diverse techniques, in order to increase sequencing depth and limit assay-specific biases. The study deeply sequenced blood TCR repertoires of about 5 healthy adults to estimate repertoire size and the extent of clonotype sharing between individuals. Per donor, leukapheresis produced somewhere between about 0.85 and 9.5 billion PBMCs. Per donor, three plates each were used for CD4 naive and CD4 memory, two for CD8 naive, and one for CD8 memory. Results and caveats for the whole study, not just this receptor: Sampling was restricted to blood, and TCR repertoires in tissue are likely to differ from TCR repertoires in blood. Estimated clonotype richness was generally larger for naive than for memory subsets. Because the study included only a small number of donors, the genetic and exposure-history diversity represented was limited. About 5% of naive CD4, 3.5% of naive CD8, about 2.4% of memory CD4, and approximately 0.39% of memory CD8 clonotypes were shared across several donors. Rarefaction of sorted-subset datasets indicated incomplete sequencing despite the large sequencing depth. Based on pairwise subsampling, the degree of clonotype sharing among donors was expected to be affected by sequencing depth. Clonotypes shared by all four sorted-subset donors showed higher generation probabilities than non-shared clonotypes.

Using the deep immunoSEQ assay, TCR CDR3 regions were amplified from genomic DNA by multiplex PCR. Genomic DNA extracted from each cell subset was distributed evenly over all wells of several immunoSEQ 96-well plates, and each plate served as one replicate. Each replicate PCR for sorted subsets received about 210 ng genomic DNA, equal to roughly 30,000 T cell genomes. Purified libraries were measured with a Qubit 3.0 fluorometer, size-checked on a Bioanalyzer 2100, and measured again with the KAPA Library Quantification kit. A separate single-read 150-cycle Illumina NextSeq 550 flow cell was used to sequence each immunoSEQ 96-well plate. Per the original workflow: Because the immunoSEQ output included only junctional sequences and no quality scores, the filtering could not be the same as the filtering used for full-length reads. Sequences were annotated with PyIR, a Python wrapper for IgBLAST v1.9, and V/J genes and CDR3 were assigned using IMGT germline references. Reads were filtered out if the reads had weak V/J assignments (E-value above 1e-6), no CDR3, stop codons, out-of-frame junctions, or ambiguous translated residues. V3J clonotypes were defined as sequences sharing an identical inferred V gene, J gene, and CDR3 amino acid sequence. To compute the percentage overlap between repertoires, the number of shared unique clonotypes was divided by the size of the smaller repertoire. Richness of each repertoire was evaluated using RTK rarefaction, the Chao1 estimator, and Recon v2.1 estimates of unobserved clonotypes. Generation probabilities were computed with OLGA for all TCRbeta clonotypes obtained by the gDNA method from four donors. Sourced from immuneACCESS, this table was stored by TCRdb with only in-frame sequences that have V and J called. A share of the clones is absent; for the studies checked, an unresolved V gene accounts for under half, and the remainder has no known explanation. The DNA was the basis for D and trimming; V, J and clone size are from that table. Here the sample has some 1 million clones; about 75% occur a single time. The top ten constitute 1.4% to 1.5% of the sample.

Looking up the germline V gene yields CDR1 LGHNA and CDR2 YNFKEQ. The CDR3 goes from the cysteine to the phenylalanine over 21 residues. Of all the DNA, just the CDR3 is kept, 63 bases in frame from base 1. V is reduced by 3 bases and J by 4 bases, leaving a spacing of 28 bases between them. In regard to this clone: Its antigen is still unknown. Within one base of it there is no much larger clone, and no base qualities were kept.

The donors were healthy, HIV-negative adults with no recently reported acute infections or vaccinations. Every donor was a Caucasian adult residing in Nashville, Tennessee, USA. Magnetic negative selection was used to enrich CD4+ T cells, after which naive cells were positively selected on CD45RA and the negative fraction became the memory subset. Blood was obtained by leukapheresis, after which PBMCs were separated by Ficoll-Histopaque density gradient centrifugation and cryopreserved in liquid nitrogen vapor phase. Analytical flow cytometry was used to check the purity and quantity of each magnetically sorted T cell population. Each sorted fraction had its genomic DNA isolated and then quantified by UV absorbance on a Nanodrop 2000c.

The source is a man between 18 and 35 years old in good health. The sequenced material came from memory CD4+ T cells sorted from blood. This sample's cell subset or site label indicates: CD45RA-negative fraction. Recombination linked TRBV4-2 to TRBJ2-6; the D gene is perhaps TRBD1 or TRBD2, each of them matching over 6 bases. The CDR3 reads as follows: CASSHNKNAEITGAGANVLTF. The DNA sequence reads TGTGCCAGCAGCCATAATAAGAACGCTGAAATCACGGGGGCGGGGGCCAACGTCCTGACTTTC.